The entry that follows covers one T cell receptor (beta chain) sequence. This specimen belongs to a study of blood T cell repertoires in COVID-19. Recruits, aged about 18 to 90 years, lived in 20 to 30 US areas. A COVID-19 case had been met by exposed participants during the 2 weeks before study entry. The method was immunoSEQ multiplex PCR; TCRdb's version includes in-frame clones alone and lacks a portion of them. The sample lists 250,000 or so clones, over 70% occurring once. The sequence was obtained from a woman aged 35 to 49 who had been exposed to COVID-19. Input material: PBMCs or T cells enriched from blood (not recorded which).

CDR3 bases: TGTGCCACCAGTGAGGCCGGGACAGGGAACGAAAAACTGTTTTTT. Translated, it gives CATSEAGTGNEKLFF. This sequence joins TRBV24-1 and TRBJ1-4; 9 positions agree with TRBD1. The length of the CDR3 is 15 residues. The V segment lost 4 bases and the J segment 8 bases; nucleotides outside the gene matches: 7. Germline CDR1 is KGHDR and CDR2 is SFDVKD.